The following is a T cell receptor (beta chain) sequence with its context. Per the study methods: By means of reference gene primer amplification, nucleated cell counts were estimated. This table comes from immunoSEQ multiplex PCR, and its TCRdb copy is limited to in-frame clones, with some not included. For V, J and clone size, that table is used; D and trimming come from the DNA. The sample holds approximately 71,000 clones, around 79% seen once. CDR1 and CDR2 (germline): SGHVS, FQNEAQ. This CDR3 is 17 amino acids long. The germline V and J ends were trimmed by 5 bases and 5 bases, with 19 bases remaining between them. This specimen comes from a study of blood T cell repertoires in COVID-19. Background on the study: The United States, Italy and Spain supplied acute and convalescent COVID-19 samples. Sample material is recorded as cDNA or gDNA derived from T cells, B-cell-depleted T cells, or PBMCs.

The sample was peripheral blood. This sequence joins TRBV7-8 and TRBJ1-6; TRBD1 is a possible D gene (6 bases). The TCR sequence derives from a man between 60 and 75 years old with active or convalescent COVID-19. CDR3 nucleotide sequence: TGTGCCAGCAGCCTCCGACAGGCAGCCTTGGATAATTCACCCCTCCACTTT. Its translation is CASSLRQAALDNSPLHF. The full variable domain, rest sourced from reference TRBV7-8 and TRBJ1-6, is GAGVSQSPRYKVAKRGQDVALRCDPISGHVSLFWYQQALGQGPEFLTYFQNEAQLDKSGLPSDRFFAERPEGSVSTLKIQRTQQEDSAVYLCASSLRQAALDNSPLHFGNGTRLTVT.